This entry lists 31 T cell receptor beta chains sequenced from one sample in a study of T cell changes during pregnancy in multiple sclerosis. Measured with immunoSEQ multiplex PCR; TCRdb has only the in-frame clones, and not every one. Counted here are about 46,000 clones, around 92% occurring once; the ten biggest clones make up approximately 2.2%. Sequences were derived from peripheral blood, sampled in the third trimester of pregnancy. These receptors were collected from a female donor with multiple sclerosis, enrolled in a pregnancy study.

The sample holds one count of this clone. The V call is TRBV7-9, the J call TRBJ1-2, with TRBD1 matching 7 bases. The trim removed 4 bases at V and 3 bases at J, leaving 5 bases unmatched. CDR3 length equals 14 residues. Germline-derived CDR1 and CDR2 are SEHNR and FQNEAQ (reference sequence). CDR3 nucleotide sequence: TGTGCCAGCAGCTCCCCCGGGACAGACTATGGCTACACCTTC. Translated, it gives CASSSPGTDYGYTF.

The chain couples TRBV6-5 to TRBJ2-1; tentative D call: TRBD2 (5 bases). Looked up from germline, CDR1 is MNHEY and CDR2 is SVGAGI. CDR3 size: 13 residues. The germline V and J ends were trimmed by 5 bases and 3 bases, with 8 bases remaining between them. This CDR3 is CASSLADYNEQFF. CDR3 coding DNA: TGTGCCAGCAGTCTAGCAGACTACAATGAGCAGTTCTTC.

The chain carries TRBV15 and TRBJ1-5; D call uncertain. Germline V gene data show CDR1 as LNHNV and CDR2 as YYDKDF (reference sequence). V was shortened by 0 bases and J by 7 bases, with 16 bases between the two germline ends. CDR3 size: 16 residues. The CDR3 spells CATSREGRRVGQPQHF. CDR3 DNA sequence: TGTGCCACCAGCAGAGAGGGCAGGAGGGTCGGCCAGCCCCAGCATTTT. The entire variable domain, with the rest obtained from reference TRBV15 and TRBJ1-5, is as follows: DAMVIQNPRYQVTQFGKPVTLSCSQTLNHNVMYWYQQKSSQAPKLLFHYYDKDFNNEADTPDNFQSRRPNTSFCFLDIRSPGLGDTAMYLCATSREGRRVGQPQHFGDGTRLSIL.

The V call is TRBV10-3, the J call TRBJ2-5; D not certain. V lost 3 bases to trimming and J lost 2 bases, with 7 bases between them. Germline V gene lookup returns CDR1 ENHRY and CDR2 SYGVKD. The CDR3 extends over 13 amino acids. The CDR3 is CAISDRSQETQYF. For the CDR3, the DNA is TGTGCCATCAGTGATAGGAGTCAAGAGACCCAGTACTTC.

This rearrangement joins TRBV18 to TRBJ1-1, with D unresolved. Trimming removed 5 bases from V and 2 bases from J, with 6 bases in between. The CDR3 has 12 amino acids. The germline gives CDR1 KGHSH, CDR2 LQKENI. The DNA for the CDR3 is TGTGCCAGCTCAGGGAGCAACACTGAAGCTTTCTTT. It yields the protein CASSGSNTEAFF.

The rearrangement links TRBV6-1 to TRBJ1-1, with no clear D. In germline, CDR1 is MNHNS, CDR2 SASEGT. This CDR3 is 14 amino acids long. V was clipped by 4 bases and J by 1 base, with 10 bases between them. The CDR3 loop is CASSVGTANTEAFF. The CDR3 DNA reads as TGTGCCAGCAGTGTAGGAACAGCGAACACTGAAGCTTTCTTT.

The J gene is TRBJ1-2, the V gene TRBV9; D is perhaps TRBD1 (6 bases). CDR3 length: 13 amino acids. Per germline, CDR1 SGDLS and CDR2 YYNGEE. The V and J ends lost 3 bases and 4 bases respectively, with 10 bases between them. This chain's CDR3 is CASSAEQGYGYTF. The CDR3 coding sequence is TGTGCCAGCAGCGCGGAACAGGGCTATGGCTACACCTTC.

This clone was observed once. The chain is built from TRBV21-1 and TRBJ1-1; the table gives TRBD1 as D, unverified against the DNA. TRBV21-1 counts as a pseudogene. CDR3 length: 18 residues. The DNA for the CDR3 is TGTGCCAGCAGCAAAGATCAGGCAGGAAACTTCGCGAACACTGAAGCTTTCTTT. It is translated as CASSKDQAGNFANTEAFF.

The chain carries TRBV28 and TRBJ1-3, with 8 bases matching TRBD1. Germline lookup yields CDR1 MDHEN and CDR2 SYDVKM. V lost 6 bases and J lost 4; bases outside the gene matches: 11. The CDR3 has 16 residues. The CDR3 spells CASSPTQGAAGNTIYF. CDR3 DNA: TGTGCCAGCAGCCCGACCCAGGGGGCGGCAGGAAACACCATATATTTT.

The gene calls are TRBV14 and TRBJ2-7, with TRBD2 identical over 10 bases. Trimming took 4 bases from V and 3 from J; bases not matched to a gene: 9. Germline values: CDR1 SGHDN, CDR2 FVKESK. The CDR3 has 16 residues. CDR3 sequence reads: CASSLATSGDHYEQYF. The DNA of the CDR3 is TGTGCCAGCAGCCTCGCTACTAGCGGGGACCACTACGAGCAGTACTTC.

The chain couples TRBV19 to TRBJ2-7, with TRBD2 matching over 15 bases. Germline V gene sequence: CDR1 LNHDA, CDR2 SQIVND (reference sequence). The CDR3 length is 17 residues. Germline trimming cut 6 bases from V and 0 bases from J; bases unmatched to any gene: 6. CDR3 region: CASSRGLAGGNSYEQYF. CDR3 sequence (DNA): TGTGCCAGTAGCAGAGGACTAGCGGGGGGGAACTCCTACGAGCAGTACTTC.

CDR3 region: CASSPWTEKANEQFF. The CDR3 nucleotides are TGCGCCAGCAGCCCCTGGACAGAAAAAGCGAATGAGCAGTTCTTC. The rearrangement uses TRBV4-1 and TRBJ2-1, with D perhaps matching TRBD1 (6 bases). From germline, CDR1 is MGHRA and CDR2 YSYEKL. V dropped 4 bases and J dropped 7 bases, with 17 bases sitting between them. This CDR3 has 15 amino acids.

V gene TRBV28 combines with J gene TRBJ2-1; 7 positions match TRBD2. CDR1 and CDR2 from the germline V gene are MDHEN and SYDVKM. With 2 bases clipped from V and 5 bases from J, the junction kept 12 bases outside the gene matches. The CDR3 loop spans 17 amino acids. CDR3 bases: TGTGCCAGCAGTTTAGGGGGGGAGACTAGCATTCACAATGAGCAGTTCTTC. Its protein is CASSLGGETSIHNEQFF.

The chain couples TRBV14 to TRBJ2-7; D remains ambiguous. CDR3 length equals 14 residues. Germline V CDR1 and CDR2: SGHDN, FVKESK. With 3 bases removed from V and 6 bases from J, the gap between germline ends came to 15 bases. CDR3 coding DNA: TGTGCCAGCAGCCAGGCCCAATACGTTGGCGAGCAGTACTTC. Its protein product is CASSQAQYVGEQYF.

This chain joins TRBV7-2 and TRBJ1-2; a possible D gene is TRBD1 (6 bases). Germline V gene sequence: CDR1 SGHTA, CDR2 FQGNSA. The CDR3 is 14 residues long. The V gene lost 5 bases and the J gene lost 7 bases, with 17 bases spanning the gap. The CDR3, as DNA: TGTGCCAGCAGCCCGAAAGCCCAGGGGTCTGGCTACACCTTC. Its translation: CASSPKAQGSGYTF.

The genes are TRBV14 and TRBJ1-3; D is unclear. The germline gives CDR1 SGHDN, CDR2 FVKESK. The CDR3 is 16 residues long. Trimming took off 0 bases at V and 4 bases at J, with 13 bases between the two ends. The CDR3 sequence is CASSQERRDLGNTIYF. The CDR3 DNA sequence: TGTGCCAGCAGCCAAGAGCGGAGGGATCTCGGAAACACCATATATTTT. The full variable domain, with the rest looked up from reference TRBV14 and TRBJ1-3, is EAGVTQFPSHSVIEKGQTVTLRCDPISGHDNLYWYRRVMGKEIKFLLHFVKESKQDESGMPNNRFLAERTGGTYSTLKVQPAELEDSGVYFCASSQERRDLGNTIYFGEGSWLTVV.

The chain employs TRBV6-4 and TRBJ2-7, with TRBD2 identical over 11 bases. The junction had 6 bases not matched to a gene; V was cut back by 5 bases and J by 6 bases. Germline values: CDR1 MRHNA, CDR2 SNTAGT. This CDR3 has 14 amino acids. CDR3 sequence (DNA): TGTGCCAGCAGTTATAGCGGGAGGGTCGGCGAGCAGTACTTC. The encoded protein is CASSYSGRVGEQYF.

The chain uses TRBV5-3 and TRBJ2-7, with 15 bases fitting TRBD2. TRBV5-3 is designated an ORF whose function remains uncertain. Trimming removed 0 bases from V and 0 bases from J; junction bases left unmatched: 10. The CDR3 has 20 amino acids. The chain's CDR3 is CARSLVLGLAGGISSYEQYF. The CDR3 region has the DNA TGTGCCAGAAGCTTGGTCCTCGGACTAGCGGGAGGGATTAGCTCCTACGAGCAGTACTTC.

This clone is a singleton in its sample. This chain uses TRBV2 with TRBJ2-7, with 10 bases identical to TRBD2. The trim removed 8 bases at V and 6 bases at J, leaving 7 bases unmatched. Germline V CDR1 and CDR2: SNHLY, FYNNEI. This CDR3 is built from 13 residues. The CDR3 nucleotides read TGTGCCAGCGCTCTAGCGGGAGATCGCGAGCAGTACTTC. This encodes CASALAGDREQYF. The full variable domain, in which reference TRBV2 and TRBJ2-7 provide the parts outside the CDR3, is EPEVTQTPSHQVTQMGQEVILRCVPISNHLYFYWYRQILGQKVEFLVSFYNNEISEKSEIFDDQFSVERPDGSNFTLKIRSTKLEDSAMYFCASALAGDREQYFGPGTRLTVT.

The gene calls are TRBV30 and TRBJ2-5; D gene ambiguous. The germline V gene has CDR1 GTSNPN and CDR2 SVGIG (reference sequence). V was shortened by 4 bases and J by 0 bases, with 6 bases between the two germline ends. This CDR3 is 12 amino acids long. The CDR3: CAWNSNQETQYF. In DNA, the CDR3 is TGTGCCTGGAACAGCAACCAAGAGACCCAGTACTTC.

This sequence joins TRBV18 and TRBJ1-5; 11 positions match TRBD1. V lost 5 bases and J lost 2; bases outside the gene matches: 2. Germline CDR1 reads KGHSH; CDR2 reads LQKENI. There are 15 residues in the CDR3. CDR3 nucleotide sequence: TGTGCCAGCTCAGGGACAGGGGGACGCAATCAGCCCCAGCATTTT. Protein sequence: CASSGTGGRNQPQHF.

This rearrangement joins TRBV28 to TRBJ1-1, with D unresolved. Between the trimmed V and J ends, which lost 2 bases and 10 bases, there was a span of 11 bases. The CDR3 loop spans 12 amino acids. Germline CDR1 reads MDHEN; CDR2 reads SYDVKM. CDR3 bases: TGTGCCAGCAGTTTAAGGCGGGCACGAGCTTTCTTT. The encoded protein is CASSLRRARAFF.

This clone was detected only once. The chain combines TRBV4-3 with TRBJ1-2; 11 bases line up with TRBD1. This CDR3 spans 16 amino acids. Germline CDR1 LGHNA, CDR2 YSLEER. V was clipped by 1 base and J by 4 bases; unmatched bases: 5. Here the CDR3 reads CASSQGTGGAGYGYTF. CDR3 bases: TGCGCCAGCAGCCAAGGGACAGGGGGCGCGGGCTATGGCTACACCTTC.

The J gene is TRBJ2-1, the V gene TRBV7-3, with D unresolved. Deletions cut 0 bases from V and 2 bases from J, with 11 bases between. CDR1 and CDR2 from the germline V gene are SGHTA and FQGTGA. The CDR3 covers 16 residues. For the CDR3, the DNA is TGTGCCAGCAGCTTAACTGGCAGTTCCGCCTACAATGAGCAGTTCTTC. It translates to CASSLTGSSAYNEQFF.

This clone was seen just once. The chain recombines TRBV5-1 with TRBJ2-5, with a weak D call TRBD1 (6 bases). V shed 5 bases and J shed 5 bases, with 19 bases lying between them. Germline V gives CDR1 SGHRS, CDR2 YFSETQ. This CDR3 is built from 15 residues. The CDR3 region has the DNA TGCGCCAGCAGACGTGGGGGCATCTTAGAGGAGACCCAGTACTTC. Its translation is CASRRGGILEETQYF.

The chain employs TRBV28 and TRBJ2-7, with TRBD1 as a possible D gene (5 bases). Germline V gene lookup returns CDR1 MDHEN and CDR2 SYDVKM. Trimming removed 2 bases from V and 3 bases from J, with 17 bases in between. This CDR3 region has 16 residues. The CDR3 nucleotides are TGTGCCAGCAGTTTAAAAATCGACAGCGCAAACTACGAGCAGTACTTC. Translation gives CASSLKIDSANYEQYF.

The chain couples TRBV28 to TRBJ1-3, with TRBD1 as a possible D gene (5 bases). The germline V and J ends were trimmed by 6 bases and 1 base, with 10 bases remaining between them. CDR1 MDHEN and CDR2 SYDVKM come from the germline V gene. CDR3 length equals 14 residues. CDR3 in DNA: TGTGCCAGCAGATCAGGGCTTTCTGGAAACACCATATATTTT. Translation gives CASRSGLSGNTIYF.

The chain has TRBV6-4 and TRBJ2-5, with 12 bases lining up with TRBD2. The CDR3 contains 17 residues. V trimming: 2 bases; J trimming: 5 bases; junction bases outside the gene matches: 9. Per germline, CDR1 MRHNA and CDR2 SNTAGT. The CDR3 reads CASSDPRLAGVWETQYF. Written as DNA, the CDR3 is TGTGCCAGCAGTGACCCCAGACTAGCGGGAGTTTGGGAGACCCAGTACTTC.

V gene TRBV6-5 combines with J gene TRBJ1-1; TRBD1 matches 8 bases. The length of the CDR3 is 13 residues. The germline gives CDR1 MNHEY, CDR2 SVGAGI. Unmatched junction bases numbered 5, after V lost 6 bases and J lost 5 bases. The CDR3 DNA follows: TGTGCCAGCAGCCCAGACAGGGGTACTGAAGCTTTCTTT. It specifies CASSPDRGTEAFF.

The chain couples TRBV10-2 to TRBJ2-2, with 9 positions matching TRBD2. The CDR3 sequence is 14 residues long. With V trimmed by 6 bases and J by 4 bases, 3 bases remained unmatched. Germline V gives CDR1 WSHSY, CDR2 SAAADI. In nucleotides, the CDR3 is TGCGCCAGCAGGACTAGCGGTGTCACCGGGGAGCTGTTTTTT. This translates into CASRTSGVTGELFF.

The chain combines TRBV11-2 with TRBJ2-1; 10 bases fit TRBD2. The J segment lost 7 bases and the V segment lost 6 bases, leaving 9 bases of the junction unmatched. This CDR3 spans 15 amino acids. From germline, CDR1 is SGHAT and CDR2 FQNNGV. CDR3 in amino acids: CASRTLAGARNEQFF. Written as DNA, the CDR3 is TGTGCCAGCAGGACCCTAGCGGGAGCCCGGAATGAGCAGTTCTTC.